The subject of this entry is one T cell receptor beta chain. Its target is not known. The PCR employed 60 Vbeta primers together with 13 Jbeta primers. Authors' data handling: Some 11 million of the roughly 77 million unique TCR beta chains counted in a later analysis were shared. Sequenced by immunoSEQ multiplex PCR; TCRdb stores in-frame clones only, minus some. For V, J and clone size, that table is used; D and trimming come from the DNA. The table lists fewer than 85,000 clones, more than 55% of them singletons, with 4.9% in the top ten. The sample belongs to a study of cytomegalovirus exposure and HLA in healthy donors. About the research overall: Samples from HLA-typed donors yielded about 85 million unique TCRs in an early data release.

CDR3 length: 15 residues. V lost 4 bases, J lost 0 bases, and 5 bases stayed unmatched. Germline CDR1 SGHRS, CDR2 YFSETQ. Study-wide points: Across donors, presence/absence analyses took sequencing depth to be roughly uniform. Apparent HLA restriction characterized most CMV-associated TCR beta chains in a later analysis.

The TCR originated in a man between 60 and 75 years old in good health and CMV-seropositive. J is TRBJ1-1 and V is TRBV5-1; 8 bases are a match to TRBD1. Sequenced: PBMCs. The CDR3 DNA follows: TGCGCCAGCAGCGGGACGGACAGGGTGAACACTGAAGCTTTCTTT. Its protein is CASSGTDRVNTEAFF.